The 18 T cell receptor beta chains reported below all come from one sample, sequenced in a study of shared clonotypes between healthy human individuals. Profiled with immunoSEQ multiplex PCR; TCRdb holds only in-frame clones, not every one. The repertoire has about 800,000 clones, approximately 96% of them found once; the top ten carry under 0.3%. CD45RO-negative, CCR7-selected cells formed the naive CD8 fraction, which excluded terminally differentiated effector memory CD45RA+ cells. Specimen: naive CD8+ T cells sorted from blood. The receptors shown here come from a man aged 30 to 45 in good health.

The rearrangement links TRBV28 to TRBJ2-1; D might be TRBD1 (5 bases). There are 14 residues in the CDR3. The germline V and J ends were trimmed by 3 bases and 2 bases, with 8 bases remaining between them. CDR1 MDHEN and CDR2 SYDVKM come from the germline V gene. The CDR3: CASSLVRAYNEQFF. The CDR3 DNA is TGTGCCAGCAGTTTGGTCAGGGCCTACAATGAGCAGTTCTTC.

This clone was seen more than once but under ten times. The sample carries other DNA sequences with the same CDR3. This chain joins TRBV6-4 and TRBJ2-1; D ambiguous. The germline gives CDR1 MRHNA, CDR2 SNTAGT. The V and J ends lost 0 bases and 3 bases respectively, with 3 bases between them. The CDR3 spans 13 residues. The CDR3 DNA follows: TGTGCCAGCAGTGACTCGAACTACAATGAGCAGTTCTTC. Its translation is CASSDSNYNEQFF.

V usage is TRBV29-1 and J usage is TRBJ2-2; D not certain. This CDR3 spans 15 amino acids. V was cut by 2 bases and J by 0 bases, with 10 bases left in between. Germline V CDR1 and CDR2: SQVTM, ANQGSEA. The CDR3 nucleotides read TGCAGCGTTGAATTTGGGTCAGCGAACACCGGGGAGCTGTTTTTT. Its translation is CSVEFGSANTGELFF.

The gene calls are TRBV29-1 and TRBJ1-5; TRBD1 matches at 7 bases. V gave up 7 bases and J gave up 6 bases; unmatched junction bases: 9. The CDR3 is made up of 13 amino acids. Germline-derived CDR1 and CDR2 are SQVTM and ANQGSEA. The CDR3 sequence is CSASTGLGQPQHF. DNA of the CDR3: TGCAGCGCCTCGACAGGGCTGGGTCAGCCCCAGCATTTT.

V gene TRBV5-1 combines with J gene TRBJ2-7; TRBD1 is a possible D gene (6 bases). V was cut by 0 bases and J by 3 bases, with 22 bases left in between. This CDR3 region has 18 residues. Germline assignment: CDR1 SGHRS and CDR2 YFSETQ. CDR3 region: CASSLAVREQGYIYEQYF. CDR3 in DNA: TGCGCCAGCAGCTTGGCAGTTCGGGAACAGGGATATATCTACGAGCAGTACTTC. Full variable domain (missing parts from reference TRBV5-1 and TRBJ2-7): KAGVTQTPRYLIKTRGQQVTLSCSPISGHRSVSWYQQTPGQGLQFLFEYFSETQRNKGNFPGRFSGRQFSNSRSEMNVSTLELGDSALYLCASSLAVREQGYIYEQYFGPGTRLTVT.

The chain employs TRBV29-1 and TRBJ2-7, with D uncertain. The CDR3 has 12 residues. Germline V lookup: CDR1 SQVTM, CDR2 ANQGSEA. Trimming took off 6 bases at V and 7 bases at J, with 16 bases between the two ends. In DNA form, the CDR3 reads TGCAGCGTCTGCCCCTCGGTCGGGGAGCAGTACTTC. Translating gives CSVCPSVGEQYF.

The chain joins TRBV6-5 to TRBJ1-2, with D possibly being TRBD1 (5 bases). The CDR3 is 15 amino acids. Deletions cut 5 bases from V and 3 bases from J, with 16 bases between. Germline lookup yields CDR1 MNHEY and CDR2 SVGAGI. The CDR3 bases are TGTGCCAGCAGTCTGCGACTTGGGACCGACTATGGCTACACCTTC. It codes for CASSLRLGTDYGYTF.

This chain joins TRBV2 and TRBJ2-7, with 11 bases fitting TRBD1. Germline CDR1 and CDR2: SNHLY and FYNNEI. Trimming removed 8 bases from V and 9 bases from J; junction bases left unmatched: 18. This CDR3 is built from 16 residues. CDR3 nucleotides: TGTGCCAGCTCGGTGACGACAGGACAGGGGGCTGTAGTGCAGTACTTC. Amino acids: CASSVTTGQGAVVQYF.

The V and J genes are TRBV5-8 and TRBJ2-1, with D perhaps being TRBD1 or TRBD2 (6 bases each). Germline assignment: CDR1 SGHTS and CDR2 YDEGEE. V was shortened by 2 bases and J by 8 bases, with 14 bases between the two germline ends. The CDR3 is 14 residues long. This CDR3 reads CASSFRGPADEQFF. The CDR3 coding sequence is TGTGCCAGCAGCTTCCGGGGGCCAGCCGATGAGCAGTTCTTC.

The chain combines TRBV7-2 with TRBJ1-1; 7 positions agree with TRBD1. CDR1 is SGHTA, CDR2 FQGNSA, per germline. V lost 0 bases, J lost 5 bases, and 6 bases stayed unmatched. CDR3 size: 15 residues. CDR3 DNA sequence: TGTGCCAGCAGCTTAGCGACAGGGACCGCAACTGAAGCTTTCTTT. This encodes CASSLATGTATEAFF.

The V call is TRBV7-9, the J call TRBJ1-1, with 8 bases identical to TRBD1. CDR3 length: 12 amino acids. The V segment lost 5 bases and the J segment 9 bases; nucleotides outside the gene matches: 5. Germline values: CDR1 SEHNR, CDR2 FQNEAQ (reference sequence). CDR3 loop: CASSPGTGKAFF. CDR3 sequence (DNA): TGTGCCAGCAGCCCAGGGACAGGTAAAGCTTTCTTT.

This sequence joins TRBV9 and TRBJ2-2; no firm D call. Germline CDR1 SGDLS, CDR2 YYNGEE. The CDR3 is 14 amino acids. The germline V and J ends were trimmed by 6 bases and 1 base, with 10 bases remaining between them. CDR3 sequence reads: CASTNLLNTGELFF. Written as DNA, the CDR3 is TGTGCCAGCACAAACTTACTGAACACCGGGGAGCTGTTTTTT.

This sequence joins TRBV7-9 and TRBJ2-7; D gene uncertain. The CDR3 is 12 amino acids. Germline V gene sequence: CDR1 SEHNR, CDR2 FQNEAQ (reference sequence). The V end lost 5 bases, the J end lost 5 bases, and 10 bases lay between the germline ends. CDR3 in DNA: TGTGCCAGCAGCGCCTGGGCTGACGAGCAGTACTTC. Its translation: CASSAWADEQYF.

V gene TRBV6-1 combines with J gene TRBJ1-2; the D is unclear. The CDR3 runs 13 residues. V shed 2 bases and J shed 4 bases, with 8 bases lying between them. Germline V gene sequence: CDR1 MNHNS, CDR2 SASEGT. The CDR3 sequence: CASSEITRYGYTF. In nucleotides, the CDR3 is TGTGCCAGCAGTGAAATTACACGCTATGGCTACACCTTC.

The chain links TRBV18 to TRBJ1-4; possible D gene TRBD1, 6 bases. This CDR3 spans 14 amino acids. V lost 1 base and J lost 7, with 10 bases in between. The germline V gene has CDR1 KGHSH and CDR2 LQKENI. The CDR3 sequence is CASSPRGAGEKLFF. In DNA form, the CDR3 reads TGTGCCAGCTCACCACGGGGGGCCGGTGAAAAACTGTTTTTT.

The rearrangement joins TRBV7-8 to TRBJ2-7, with 9 bases lining up with TRBD1. J lost 1 base, V lost 1 base, and 2 bases had no gene match. The CDR3 runs 15 residues. Germline CDR1 reads SGHVS; CDR2 reads FQNEAQ. CDR3 protein: CASSLVGTGSYEQYF. The CDR3 DNA sequence: TGTGCCAGCAGCTTAGTGGGGACAGGGTCCTACGAGCAGTACTTC.

The V call is TRBV9, the J call TRBJ2-7; tentatively, D is TRBD1 (5 bases). This CDR3 spans 13 amino acids. The V gene lost 3 bases and the J gene lost 0 bases, with 7 bases spanning the gap. Germline V CDR1 and CDR2: SGDLS, YYNGEE. CDR3 nucleotides: TGTGCCAGCAGCGCGGACACCTCCTACGAGCAGTACTTC. It yields the protein CASSADTSYEQYF.

The chain joins TRBV29-1 to TRBJ2-5, with 8 positions matching TRBD2. CDR1 and CDR2 (germline): SQVTM, ANQGSEA. The CDR3 loop spans 14 amino acids. J gave up 2 bases and V 3 bases, and 5 bases lay outside the gene matches. CDR3 sequence: CSVDRAGGQETQYF. Here the CDR3 DNA reads TGCAGCGTTGACAGGGCGGGGGGTCAAGAGACCCAGTACTTC.